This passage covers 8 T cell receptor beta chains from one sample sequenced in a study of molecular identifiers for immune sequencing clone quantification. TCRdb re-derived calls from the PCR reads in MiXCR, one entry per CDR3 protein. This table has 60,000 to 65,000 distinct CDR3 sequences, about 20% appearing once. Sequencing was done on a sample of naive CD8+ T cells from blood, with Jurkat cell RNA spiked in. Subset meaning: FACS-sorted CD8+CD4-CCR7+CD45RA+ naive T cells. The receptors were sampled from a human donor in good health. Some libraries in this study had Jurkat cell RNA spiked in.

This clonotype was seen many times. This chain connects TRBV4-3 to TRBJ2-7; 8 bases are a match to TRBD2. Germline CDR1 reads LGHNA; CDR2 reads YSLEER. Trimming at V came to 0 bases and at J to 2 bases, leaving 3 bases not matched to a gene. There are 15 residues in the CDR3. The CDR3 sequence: CASSQEASGPYEQYF. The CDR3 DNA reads TGCGCCAGCAGCCAAGAGGCTAGCGGGCCCTACGAGCAGTACTTC.

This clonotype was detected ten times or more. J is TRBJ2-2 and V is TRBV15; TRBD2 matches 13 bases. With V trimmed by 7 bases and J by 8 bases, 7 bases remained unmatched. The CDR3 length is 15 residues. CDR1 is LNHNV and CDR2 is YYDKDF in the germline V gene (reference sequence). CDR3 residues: CATTPGLAGVGELFF. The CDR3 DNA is TGTGCCACCACCCCCGGACTAGCGGGAGTAGGGGAGCTGTTTTTT.

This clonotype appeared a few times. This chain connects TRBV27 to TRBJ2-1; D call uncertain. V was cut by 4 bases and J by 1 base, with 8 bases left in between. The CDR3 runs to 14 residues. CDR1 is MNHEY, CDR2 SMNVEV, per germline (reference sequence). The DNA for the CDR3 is TGTGCCAGCAGTTATACCAATTCCTACAATGAGCAGTTCTTC. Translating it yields CASSYTNSYNEQFF.

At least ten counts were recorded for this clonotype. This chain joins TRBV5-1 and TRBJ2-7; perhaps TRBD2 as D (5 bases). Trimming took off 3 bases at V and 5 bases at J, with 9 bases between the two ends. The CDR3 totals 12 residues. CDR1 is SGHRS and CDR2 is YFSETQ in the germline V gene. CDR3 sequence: CASSSSGHEQYF. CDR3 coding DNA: TGCGCCAGCAGCTCCAGCGGTCACGAGCAGTACTTC.

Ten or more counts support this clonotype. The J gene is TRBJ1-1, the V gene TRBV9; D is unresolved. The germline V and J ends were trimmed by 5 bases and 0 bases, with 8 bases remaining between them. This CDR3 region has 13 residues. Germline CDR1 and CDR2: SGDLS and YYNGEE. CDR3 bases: TGTGCCAGCAGTATTGGAGTGAACACTGAAGCTTTCTTT. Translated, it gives CASSIGVNTEAFF.

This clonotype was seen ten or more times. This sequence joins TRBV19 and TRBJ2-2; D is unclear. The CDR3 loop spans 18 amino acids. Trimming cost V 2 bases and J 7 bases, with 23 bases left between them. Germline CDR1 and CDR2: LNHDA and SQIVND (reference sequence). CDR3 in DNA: TGTGCCAGTAGTATAAGTGGGTTCAGGAGATCCCCCGGCGGGGAGCTGTTTTTT. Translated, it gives CASSISGFRRSPGGELFF.

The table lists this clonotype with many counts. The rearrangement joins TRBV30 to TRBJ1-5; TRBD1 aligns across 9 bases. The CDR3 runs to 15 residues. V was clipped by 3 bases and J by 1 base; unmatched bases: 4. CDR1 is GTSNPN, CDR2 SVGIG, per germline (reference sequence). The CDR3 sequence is CAWRSGQGSNQPQHF. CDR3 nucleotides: TGTGCCTGGAGGTCGGGACAGGGAAGCAATCAGCCCCAGCATTTT.

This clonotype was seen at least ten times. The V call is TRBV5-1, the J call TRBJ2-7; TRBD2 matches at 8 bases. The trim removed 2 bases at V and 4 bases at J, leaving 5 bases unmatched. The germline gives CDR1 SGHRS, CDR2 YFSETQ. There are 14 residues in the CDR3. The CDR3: CASSFRAGEYEQYF. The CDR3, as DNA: TGCGCCAGCAGCTTTCGAGCGGGGGAATACGAGCAGTACTTC.